A selection of T cell receptor beta chains follows, all from one sample in a study of CD8+ T cells in alopecia areata. Using immunoSEQ multiplex PCR, the repertoire was profiled, and TCRdb retains in-frame clones only, with some absent. The sample includes more than 200,000 clones, approximately 72% of them seen just once. The starting material was CD4+ T cells sorted from blood, obtained at week 44, from a patient treated with tofacitinib. These receptor sequences come from a human donor with alopecia areata. Each CDR3 is given with its conserved first and last residue. A D gene is named only where the DNA matches it firmly. Only some rows state a clone size, as once, few, many or a class for expanded clones.

j_gene: TRBJ2-7
abundance: NA
d_gene: NA
v_gene: TRBV10-3
CDR3aa: CAISMEPYYEQYF
CDR3nt: TGTGCCATCAGCATGGAACCCTACTACGAGCAGTACTTC

j_gene: TRBJ2-7
abundance: NA
d_gene: NA
v_gene: TRBV7-3
CDR3aa: CASSLTATYYEQYF
CDR3nt: TGTGCCAGCAGCTTAACAGCAACGTACTACGAGCAGTACTTC

j_gene: TRBJ2-5
abundance: NA
d_gene: NA
v_gene: TRBV7-2
CDR3aa: CATGETQYF
CDR3nt: TGTGCCACGGGGGAGACCCAGTACTTC

j_gene: TRBJ2-7
abundance: few
d_gene: NA
v_gene: TRBV7-2
CDR3aa: CASRDQGMEQYF
CDR3nt: TGTGCCAGCAGGGATCAGGGGATGGAGCAGTACTTC

j_gene: TRBJ1-5
abundance: NA
d_gene: NA
v_gene: TRBV30
CDR3aa: CAWSRQGGSGNQPQHF
CDR3nt: TGTGCCTGGAGTCGGCAGGGAGGTAGTGGAAATCAGCCCCAGCATTTT

j_gene: TRBJ2-7
abundance: NA
d_gene: TRBD2
v_gene: TRBV29-1
CDR3aa: CSARFSSGLTYEQYF
CDR3nt: TGCAGCGCCCGATTTTCTAGCGGATTAACCTACGAGCAGTACTTC

j_gene: TRBJ2-3
abundance: NA
d_gene: NA
v_gene: TRBV5-1
CDR3aa: CASSRTDTQYF
CDR3nt: TGCGCCAGCAGCCGGACAGATACGCAGTATTTT

j_gene: TRBJ1-2
abundance: once
d_gene: NA
v_gene: TRBV2
CDR3aa: CASSAMDGYYGYTF
CDR3nt: TGTGCCAGCAGTGCCATGGACGGGTACTATGGCTACACCTTC

j_gene: TRBJ2-6
abundance: NA
d_gene: NA
v_gene: TRBV19
CDR3aa: CASSTARGAGANVLTF
CDR3nt: TGTGCCAGTAGTACCGCTAGGGGAGCAGGGGCCAACGTCCTGACTTTC

j_gene: TRBJ2-5
abundance: NA
d_gene: NA
v_gene: TRBV7-2
CDR3aa: CASSQEETQYF
CDR3nt: TGTGCCAGCAGCCAAGAAGAGACCCAGTACTTC

j_gene: TRBJ2-2
abundance: NA
d_gene: TRBD2
v_gene: TRBV7-8
CDR3aa: CASSPRSGGPTGELFF
CDR3nt: TGTGCCAGCAGCCCCCGGAGCGGGGGGCCGACCGGGGAGCTGTTTTTT

j_gene: TRBJ1-2
abundance: NA
d_gene: NA
v_gene: TRBV30
CDR3aa: CAWSTPTGVAGYTF
CDR3nt: TGTGCCTGGAGTACTCCGACAGGTGTGGCGGGCTACACCTTC

j_gene: TRBJ1-5
abundance: NA
d_gene: NA
v_gene: TRBV7-2
CDR3aa: CASSLEPGANQPQHF
CDR3nt: TGTGCCAGCAGCTTAGAACCGGGGGCCAATCAGCCCCAGCATTTT

j_gene: TRBJ2-2
abundance: NA
d_gene: NA
v_gene: TRBV5-1
CDR3aa: CASSLATENTGELFF
CDR3nt: TGCGCCAGCAGCTTGGCAACTGAGAACACCGGGGAGCTGTTTTTT

j_gene: TRBJ1-2
abundance: NA
d_gene: NA
v_gene: TRBV4-3
CDR3aa: CASSLAGAKSYTF
CDR3nt: TGCGCCAGCAGTTTGGCAGGGGCGAAAAGCTACACCTTC

j_gene: TRBJ2-1
abundance: few
d_gene: TRBD1
v_gene: TRBV7-9
CDR3aa: CASIPQGRNNEQFF
CDR3nt: TGTGCCAGCATCCCACAGGGGAGAAACAATGAGCAGTTCTTC

j_gene: TRBJ1-1
abundance: NA
d_gene: NA
v_gene: TRBV5-1
CDR3aa: CASSGLTNTEAFF
CDR3nt: TGCGCCAGCAGCGGATTGACGAACACTGAAGCTTTCTTT

j_gene: TRBJ2-7
abundance: NA
d_gene: NA
v_gene: TRBV7-2
CDR3aa: CASSSASGDSYEQYF
CDR3nt: TGTGCCAGCAGCTCGGCGAGCGGTGACTCCTACGAGCAGTACTTC

j_gene: TRBJ1-4
abundance: NA
d_gene: NA
v_gene: TRBV30
CDR3aa: CASGHSEKLFF
CDR3nt: TGTGCCTCGGGACACAGTGAAAAACTGTTTTTT

j_gene: TRBJ1-1
abundance: NA
d_gene: NA
v_gene: TRBV4-3
CDR3aa: CASSQGQLNTEAFF
CDR3nt: TGCGCCAGCAGCCAAGGACAGCTGAACACTGAAGCTTTCTTT

j_gene: TRBJ2-7
abundance: NA
d_gene: TRBD2
v_gene: TRBV9
CDR3aa: CASSVGLAGGHDEQYF
CDR3nt: TGTGCCAGCAGCGTAGGGCTAGCGGGGGGGCACGACGAGCAGTACTTC

j_gene: TRBJ2-2
abundance: NA
d_gene: TRBD1
v_gene: TRBV29-1
CDR3aa: CSVDREDTGELFF
CDR3nt: TGCAGCGTCGACAGGGAAGACACCGGGGAGCTGTTTTTT

j_gene: TRBJ1-2
abundance: NA
d_gene: NA
v_gene: TRBV29-1
CDR3aa: CSVGEGGYTF
CDR3nt: TGCAGCGTAGGGGAAGGCGGCTACACCTTC

j_gene: TRBJ1-1
abundance: NA
d_gene: NA
v_gene: TRBV30
CDR3aa: CAWSPPGVTEAFF
CDR3nt: TGTGCCTGGAGTCCCCCCGGGGTCACTGAAGCTTTCTTT

j_gene: TRBJ2-7
abundance: once
d_gene: NA
v_gene: TRBV5-1
CDR3aa: CASSRGGGEDEQYF
CDR3nt: TGCGCCAGCAGCCGCGGCGGGGGCGAGGACGAGCAGTACTTC

j_gene: TRBJ1-5
abundance: NA
d_gene: NA
v_gene: TRBV15
CDR3aa: CATSRDRGNQPQHF
CDR3nt: TGTGCCACCAGCAGAGACAGGGGCAACCAGCCCCAGCATTTT

j_gene: TRBJ2-3
abundance: NA
d_gene: TRBD1
v_gene: TRBV25-1
CDR3aa: CASSDTGTGRADTQYF
CDR3nt: TGTGCCAGCAGTGATACCGGGACAGGGAGGGCAGATACGCAGTATTTT

j_gene: TRBJ2-7
abundance: NA
d_gene: TRBD2
v_gene: TRBV7-2
CDR3aa: CASSLGLALESSYEQYF
CDR3nt: TGTGCCAGCAGCCTCGGACTAGCTCTTGAGAGCTCCTACGAGCAGTACTTC

j_gene: TRBJ1-2
abundance: NA
d_gene: NA
v_gene: TRBV6-5
CDR3aa: CASRDSPRVGYTF
CDR3nt: TGTGCCAGCAGGGACAGCCCCAGGGTGGGCTACACCTTC

j_gene: TRBJ2-6
abundance: few
d_gene: NA
v_gene: TRBV4-3
CDR3aa: CASSQEPGFSGANVLTF
CDR3nt: TGCGCCAGCAGCCAAGAGCCGGGATTCTCTGGGGCCAACGTCCTGACTTTC

j_gene: TRBJ2-5
abundance: NA
d_gene: NA
v_gene: TRBV29-1
CDR3aa: CSSRVGETQYF
CDR3nt: TGCAGCTCAAGGGTCGGCGAGACCCAGTACTTC

j_gene: TRBJ2-7
abundance: NA
d_gene: TRBD1
v_gene: TRBV30
CDR3aa: CAWDRDRAYEQYF
CDR3nt: TGTGCCTGGGACCGGGACAGGGCCTACGAGCAGTACTTC

j_gene: TRBJ1-2
abundance: few
d_gene: NA
v_gene: TRBV20-1
CDR3aa: CSASGYSGYTF
CDR3nt: TGCAGTGCCTCGGGCTACAGTGGCTACACCTTC

j_gene: TRBJ1-6
abundance: NA
d_gene: NA
v_gene: TRBV4-1
CDR3aa: CASSQATGSPLHF
CDR3nt: TGCGCCAGCAGCCAGGCGACTGGATCACCCCTCCACTTT

j_gene: TRBJ2-7
abundance: NA
d_gene: TRBD1
v_gene: TRBV5-1
CDR3aa: CASSLQGATYEQYF
CDR3nt: TGCGCCAGCAGCTTACAGGGGGCCACCTACGAGCAGTACTTC

j_gene: TRBJ1-1
abundance: NA
d_gene: NA
v_gene: TRBV29-1
CDR3aa: CSGTGTNTEAFF
CDR3nt: TGCAGCGGAACCGGGACTAACACTGAAGCTTTCTTT

j_gene: TRBJ2-3
abundance: NA
d_gene: NA
v_gene: TRBV4-3
CDR3aa: CASSQVTVRDTQYF
CDR3nt: TGCGCCAGCAGCCAAGTGACAGTTAGAGATACGCAGTATTTT

j_gene: TRBJ1-2
abundance: NA
d_gene: NA
v_gene: TRBV14
CDR3aa: CASSQVEGLYGYTF
CDR3nt: TGTGCCAGCAGCCAAGTGGAGGGCCTCTATGGCTACACCTTC

j_gene: TRBJ2-5
abundance: NA
d_gene: TRBD1
v_gene: TRBV19
CDR3aa: CASSIPGQGETQYF
CDR3nt: TGTGCCAGTAGTATCCCCGGACAGGGAGAGACCCAGTACTTC

j_gene: TRBJ2-2
abundance: NA
d_gene: TRBD1
v_gene: TRBV7-2
CDR3aa: CASSLKNRQGGTGELFF
CDR3nt: TGTGCCAGCAGCTTAAAAAATCGACAGGGGGGCACCGGGGAGCTGTTTTTT

j_gene: TRBJ1-5
abundance: NA
d_gene: NA
v_gene: TRBV29-1
CDR3aa: CSVEARGGQPQHF
CDR3nt: TGCAGCGTGGAAGCTAGGGGGGGTCAGCCCCAGCATTTT

j_gene: TRBJ2-7
abundance: once
d_gene: NA
v_gene: TRBV4-3
CDR3aa: CASSQGGYEQYF
CDR3nt: TGCGCCAGCAGCCAAGGGGGATACGAGCAGTACTTC

j_gene: TRBJ1-5
abundance: few
d_gene: NA
v_gene: TRBV10-2
CDR3aa: CASSGQGRQPQHF
CDR3nt: TGCGCCAGCAGCGGCCAGGGTCGACAGCCCCAGCATTTT

j_gene: TRBJ1-1
abundance: NA
d_gene: NA
v_gene: TRBV27
CDR3aa: CATKDRINEAFF
CDR3nt: TGTGCCACCAAAGACAGAATAAATGAAGCTTTCTTT

j_gene: TRBJ2-1
abundance: few
d_gene: NA
v_gene: TRBV29-1
CDR3aa: CSVHRGEQFF
CDR3nt: TGCAGCGTTCACCGGGGAGAGCAGTTCTTC

j_gene: TRBJ2-4
abundance: NA
d_gene: NA
v_gene: TRBV5-6
CDR3aa: CASTSRGAGVRIQYF
CDR3nt: TGTGCCAGCACGTCTAGGGGGGCCGGTGTGAGGATTCAGTACTTC

j_gene: TRBJ2-7
abundance: NA
d_gene: NA
v_gene: TRBV30
CDR3aa: CAWTPGFSPDEQYF
CDR3nt: TGTGCCTGGACCCCAGGGTTTTCTCCCGACGAGCAGTACTTC

j_gene: TRBJ1-1
abundance: NA
d_gene: NA
v_gene: TRBV30
CDR3aa: CAWTLGLPYTEAFF
CDR3nt: TGTGCCTGGACGTTGGGCTTGCCGTACACTGAAGCTTTCTTT

j_gene: TRBJ1-2
abundance: NA
d_gene: TRBD1
v_gene: TRBV5-6
CDR3aa: CASSWTQGPNYGYTF
CDR3nt: TGTGCCAGCAGCTGGACACAGGGGCCTAACTATGGCTACACCTTC

j_gene: TRBJ2-3
abundance: NA
d_gene: NA
v_gene: TRBV4-3
CDR3aa: CASSLGQITDTQYF
CDR3nt: TGCGCCAGCAGTCTCGGGCAAATCACAGATACGCAGTATTTT

j_gene: TRBJ2-5
abundance: NA
d_gene: TRBD1
v_gene: TRBV11-2
CDR3aa: CASSLRDRGRETQYF
CDR3nt: TGTGCCAGCAGCCTCCGGGACAGGGGGCGGGAGACCCAGTACTTC

j_gene: TRBJ2-3
abundance: NA
d_gene: NA
v_gene: TRBV30
CDR3aa: CAYGSDTQYF
CDR3nt: TGTGCCTATGGCTCAGATACGCAGTATTTT